This section outlines one T cell receptor beta chain sequence together with its context. This entry is derived from a study of control samples from healthy donors and cancer patients. The CDR3 runs to 15 residues. Trimming removed 1 base at V and 0 bases at J, with 9 bases between. Germline CDR1 is SGHTA and CDR2 is FQGNSA. Sequencing was performed with immunoSEQ multiplex PCR; in TCRdb, only in-frame clones are kept and a portion is missing. Of approximately 150,000 clones in the sample, about 94% were seen once. Sequenced sample: PBMCs. The V gene is TRBV7-2, the J gene TRBJ1-1; weak D call: TRBD1 (6 bases). The TCR sequence derives from a man aged 55 to 70 with colorectal cancer. CDR3 region: CASSLGGQMNTEAFF. CDR3 bases: TGTGCCAGCAGCTTAGGGGGGCAGATGAACACTGAAGCTTTCTTT. Drawing the rest from reference TRBV7-2 and TRBJ1-1, the complete variable domain is GAGVSQSPSNKVTEKGKDVELRCDPISGHTALYWYRQSLGQGLEFLIYFQGNSAPDKSGLPSDRFSAERTGGSVSTLTIQRTQQEDSAVYLCASSLGGQMNTEAFFGQGTRLTVV.